A selection of T cell receptor beta chains follows, all from one sample in a study of beta chain features in type 1 diabetes. The method was immunoSEQ multiplex PCR; TCRdb's version includes in-frame clones alone and lacks a portion of them. The data hold 400,000 to 450,000 clones, with roughly 13% observed a single time. The source material was naive CD4+ T cells from blood. The receptor set was obtained from a man younger than 40 in good health. Both conserved end residues are part of each CDR3. Each record gives: clone size, J gene, D gene, V gene, CDR3 protein, CDR3 DNA. The D gene is left open where the match is weak. Clone size is shown for a subset of rows, as once, few, many or a class of expanded clone.

few TRBJ2-5 TRBD2 TRBV30 CAWSVLAGQETQYF TGTGCCTGGAGTGTACTAGCGGGTCAAGAGACCCAGTACTTC
NA TRBJ2-3 NA TRBV4-1 CASSQLFAQGSSTDTQYF TGCGCCAGCAGCCAATTATTTGCCCAGGGATCTAGCACAGATACGCAGTATTTT
few TRBJ2-1 NA TRBV19 CASRYLGVGTGGGNEQFF TGTGCCAGTAGATACCTCGGAGTTGGAACAGGTGGAGGCAATGAGCAGTTCTTC
NA TRBJ1-2 TRBD1 TRBV15 CATSRRTGTNYGYTF TGTGCCACCAGCAGAAGGACAGGGACCAACTATGGCTACACCTTC
few TRBJ1-5 NA TRBV7-2 CASSSAAGRPHF TGTGCCAGCAGCTCGGCGGCGGGCCGACCGCATTTT
few TRBJ2-2 TRBD1 TRBV27 CASSSADRITGELFF TGTGCCAGCAGCTCCGCGGACAGGATCACCGGGGAGCTGTTTTTT
few TRBJ2-1 NA TRBV15 CATSRDATAYNEQFF TGTGCCACCAGCAGAGATGCGACAGCCTACAATGAGCAGTTCTTC
NA TRBJ2-1 NA TRBV4-3 CASSQGPSSASYNEQFF TGCGCCAGCAGCCAAGGACCGTCTAGCGCCTCCTACAATGAGCAGTTCTTC
NA TRBJ1-2 NA TRBV14 CASSQDAGNVGYTF TGTGCCAGCAGCCAAGATGCAGGGAACGTTGGCTACACCTTC
NA TRBJ2-1 TRBD2 TRBV7-3 CASSFSGTSENNEQFF TGTGCCAGCAGCTTCTCCGGGACTAGCGAGAACAATGAGCAGTTCTTC
NA TRBJ1-2 NA TRBV30 CAWSRGYGYTF TGTGCCTGGAGTCGGGGCTATGGCTACACCTTC
few TRBJ1-1 NA TRBV18 CASSPKGTEAFF TGTGCCAGCTCACCAAAAGGAACTGAAGCTTTCTTT
few TRBJ2-5 NA TRBV29-1 CSARIQETQYF TGCAGCGCTAGGATCCAAGAGACCCAGTACTTC
few TRBJ1-2 NA TRBV7-2 CASSLDGGYTF TGTGCCAGCAGCCTCGACGGGGGCTACACCTTC
NA TRBJ2-1 TRBD2 TRBV5-4 CASTSGRDRSYNEQFF TGTGCCAGCACCTCTGGGAGGGATCGCTCCTACAATGAGCAGTTCTTC
NA TRBJ2-7 NA TRBV18 CASPRRGYEQYF TGTGCCAGCCCCCGTAGGGGGTACGAGCAGTACTTC
NA TRBJ2-3 TRBD2 TRBV7-6 CASSFRGLAGGDTQYF TGTGCCAGCAGCTTTCGCGGACTAGCGGGAGGAGATACGCAGTATTTT
NA TRBJ1-4 NA TRBV25-1 CASSDPGGSGKLFF TGTGCCAGCAGTGACCCCGGTGGCTCGGGAAAACTGTTTTTT
once TRBJ2-5 NA TRBV2 CASRVDSLGQETQYF TGTGCCAGCAGAGTGGACTCCTTGGGCCAAGAGACCCAGTACTTC
NA TRBJ2-3 NA TRBV9 CASSVEQGTDTQYF TGTGCCAGCAGCGTAGAACAGGGAACAGATACGCAGTATTTT
NA TRBJ2-5 NA TRBV7-9 CASSLVGGGETQYF TGTGCCAGCAGCTTAGTGGGAGGCGGAGAGACCCAGTACTTC
few TRBJ1-3 NA TRBV29-1 CSGIAGNTIYF TGCAGCGGTATTGCTGGAAACACCATATATTTT
few TRBJ2-5 NA TRBV9 CASSWGAEDPMQETQYF TGTGCCAGCAGCTGGGGGGCGGAGGACCCCATGCAAGAGACCCAGTACTTC
NA TRBJ1-1 NA TRBV6-5 CASSRAGVTGEAFF TGTGCCAGCAGTAGAGCAGGGGTGACAGGTGAAGCTTTCTTT
few TRBJ2-7 TRBD2 TRBV18 CASSSGGEQYF TGTGCCAGCTCCTCGGGAGGGGAGCAGTACTTC
NA TRBJ2-7 TRBD2 TRBV29-1 CSVRAGGRYEQYF TGCAGCGTTAGAGCGGGGGGGCGGTACGAGCAGTACTTC
few TRBJ2-3 NA TRBV10-3 CAIKGGGWADTQYF TGTGCCATCAAAGGGGGAGGCTGGGCAGATACGCAGTATTTT
few TRBJ2-1 NA TRBV5-1 CASSTAREGAEFF TGCGCCAGCAGCACAGCCCGCGAAGGGGCCGAGTTCTTC
NA TRBJ2-5 TRBD1 TRBV29-1 CTVGRLGGERETQYF TGCACCGTGGGGCGTTTAGGGGGCGAGCGGGAGACCCAGTACTTC
NA TRBJ1-1 NA TRBV5-1 CASSLTGLTEAFF TGCGCCAGCAGCCTTACAGGGCTGACTGAAGCTTTCTTT
NA TRBJ2-3 NA TRBV7-2 CASSFRLVTDTQYF TGTGCCAGCAGCTTCCGACTAGTAACAGATACGCAGTATTTT
few TRBJ2-1 NA TRBV30 CAWSPRQNNEQFF TGTGCCTGGAGTCCCCGACAGAACAATGAGCAGTTCTTC
NA TRBJ2-1 NA TRBV15 CATSRAGTNDYNEQFF TGTGCCACCAGCAGAGCCGGGACAAATGACTACAATGAGCAGTTCTTC
few TRBJ2-2 NA TRBV29-1 CSVGGGSNTGELFF TGCAGCGTTGGAGGGGGATCGAACACCGGGGAGCTGTTTTTT
NA TRBJ2-4 NA TRBV7-9 CASSLALQGRGKNIQYF TGTGCCAGCAGCTTAGCGCTCCAGGGCAGGGGCAAAAACATTCAGTACTTC
few TRBJ1-2 NA TRBV4-2 CASSQDLGELYGYTF TGTGCCAGCAGCCAAGATCTCGGGGAACTCTATGGCTACACCTTC
NA TRBJ2-1 NA TRBV29-1 CSVEDRGRNEQFF TGCAGCGTTGAAGATCGGGGACGGAATGAGCAGTTCTTC
NA TRBJ2-3 NA TRBV10-3 CAISALSSATDTQYF TGTGCCATCAGTGCTTTATCTAGCGCCACAGATACGCAGTATTTT
NA TRBJ2-1 TRBD1 TRBV5-6 CASSLSQGFCFF TGTGCCAGCAGCCTCTCACAGGGGTTTTGCTTCTTC
NA TRBJ2-5 NA TRBV4-3 CASSQGGVVQETQYF TGCGCCAGCAGCCAAGGCGGGGTGGTACAAGAGACCCAGTACTTC
few TRBJ1-2 NA TRBV5-4 CASSLPGDLYGYTF TGTGCCAGCAGCTTGCCAGGGGACCTCTATGGCTACACCTTC
few TRBJ2-1 NA TRBV4-2 CASSQAGTVSYNEQFF TGTGCCAGCAGCCAAGCCGGGACGGTCTCCTACAATGAGCAGTTCTTC
NA TRBJ2-5 TRBD1 TRBV7-9 CASSFPRGTGGIGGETQYF TGTGCCAGCAGCTTCCCCCGAGGGACAGGGGGCATCGGGGGGGAGACCCAGTACTTC
NA TRBJ1-1 TRBD1 TRBV30 CAWAGQANTEAFF TGTGCCTGGGCCGGACAGGCGAACACTGAAGCTTTCTTT
few TRBJ2-4 NA TRBV2 CASSDRSNSKNIQYF TGTGCCAGCAGCGACAGGAGTAATTCCAAAAACATTCAGTACTTC
NA TRBJ2-7 NA TRBV14 CASSQIQQGEQYF TGTGCCAGCAGCCAAATTCAACAGGGCGAGCAGTACTTC